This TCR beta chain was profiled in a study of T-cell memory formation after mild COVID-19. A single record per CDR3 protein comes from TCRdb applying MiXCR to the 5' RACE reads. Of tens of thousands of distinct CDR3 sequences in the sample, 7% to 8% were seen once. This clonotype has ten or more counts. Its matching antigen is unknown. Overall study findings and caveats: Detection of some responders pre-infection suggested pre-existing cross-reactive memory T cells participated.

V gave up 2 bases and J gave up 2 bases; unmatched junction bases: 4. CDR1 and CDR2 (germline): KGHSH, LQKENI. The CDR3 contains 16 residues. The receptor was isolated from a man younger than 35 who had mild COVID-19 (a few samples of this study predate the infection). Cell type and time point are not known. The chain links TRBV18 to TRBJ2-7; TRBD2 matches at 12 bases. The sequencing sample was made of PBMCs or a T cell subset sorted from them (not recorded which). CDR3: CASSPKLAGGAYEQYF. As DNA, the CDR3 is TGTGCCAGCTCACCAAAACTAGCGGGGGGAGCCTACGAGCAGTACTTC.